This TCR beta chain was found in a study of blood T cell repertoires in COVID-19. CDR3 size: 10 residues. V shed 8 bases and J shed 5 bases, with 6 bases lying between them. Data came from immunoSEQ multiplex PCR; TCRdb stores just in-frame clones and leaves some out. The sample holds about 70,000 clones; around 85% are singletons and the top ten take more than 15%. The chain combines TRBV12-3 or TRBV12-4 with TRBJ1-2; D gene uncertain. This clonotype was sampled from a man aged 40-49 years with COVID-19, enrolled during active disease. The sequenced material came from peripheral blood. In DNA, the CDR3 is TGTGCCAGCGGGAGATATGGCTACACCTTC. Its translation: CASGRYGYTF.